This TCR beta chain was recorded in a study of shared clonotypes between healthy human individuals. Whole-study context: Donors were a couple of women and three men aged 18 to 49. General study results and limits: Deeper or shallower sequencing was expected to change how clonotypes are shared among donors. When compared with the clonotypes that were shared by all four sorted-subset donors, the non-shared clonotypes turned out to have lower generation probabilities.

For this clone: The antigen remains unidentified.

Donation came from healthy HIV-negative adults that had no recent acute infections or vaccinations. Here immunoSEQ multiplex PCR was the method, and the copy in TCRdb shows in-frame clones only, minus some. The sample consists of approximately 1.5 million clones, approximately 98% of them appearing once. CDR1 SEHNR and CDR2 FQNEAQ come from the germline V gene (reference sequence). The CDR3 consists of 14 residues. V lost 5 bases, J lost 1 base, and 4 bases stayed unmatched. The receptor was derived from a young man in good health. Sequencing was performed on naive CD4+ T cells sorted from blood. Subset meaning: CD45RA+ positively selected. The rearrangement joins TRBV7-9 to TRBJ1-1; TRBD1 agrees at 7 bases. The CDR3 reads CASSPGQKNTEAFF. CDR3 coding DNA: TGTGCCAGCAGCCCGGGACAGAAGAACACTGAAGCTTTCTTT.